Included here is one T cell receptor (beta chain) sequence, with context. The antigen remains undetermined. The data were obtained in a study of siplizumab effects on memory and regulatory T cells. Study context: Mixed lymphocyte reactions came in pairs, receiving siplizumab at roughly 1 ug/mL or receiving no drug. Findings and caveats of the study: Unstimulated subset assignment was obtained for only a minor fraction of alloreactive clones.

Responder and stimulator cells in the mixed lymphocyte reaction were cultured together for over 5 days at 37°C. Assays covered roughly 100,000 TCR templates per sample. TCRdb's copy holds only in-frame clones and misses some; the assay was immunoSEQ multiplex PCR. The data contain more than 13,000 clones, roughly 40% of them seen just once; the ten biggest clones take up roughly 7.8%. Sequences were obtained from CFSE-low (dividing) CD4+ T cells sorted from an allogeneic mixed lymphocyte reaction. This sequence originates from a human donor in good health; the cells came from an allogeneic mixed lymphocyte reaction. Some clones in this sample may be carry-over from other donors' samples.

This CDR3 reads CASLSSRGGTNEKLFF. The CDR3 DNA reads as TGTGCCAGCCTATCCTCTCGGGGGGGAACTAATGAAAAACTGTTTTTT. This rearrangement joins TRBV28 to TRBJ1-4; D perhaps matches TRBD1 (5 bases). The V end lost 8 bases, the J end lost 1 base, and 17 bases lay between the germline ends. CDR3 length: 16 amino acids. CDR1 and CDR2 from the germline V gene are MDHEN and SYDVKM.